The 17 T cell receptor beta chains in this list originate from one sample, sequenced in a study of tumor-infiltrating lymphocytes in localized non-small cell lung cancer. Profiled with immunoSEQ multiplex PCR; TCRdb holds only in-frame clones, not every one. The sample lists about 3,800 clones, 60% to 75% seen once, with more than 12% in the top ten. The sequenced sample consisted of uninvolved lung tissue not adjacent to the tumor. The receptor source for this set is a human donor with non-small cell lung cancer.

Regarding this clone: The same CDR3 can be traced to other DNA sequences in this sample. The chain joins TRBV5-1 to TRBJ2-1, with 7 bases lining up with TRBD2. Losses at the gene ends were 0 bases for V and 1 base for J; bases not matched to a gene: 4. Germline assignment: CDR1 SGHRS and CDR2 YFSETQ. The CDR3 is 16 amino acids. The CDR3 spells CASSLGLAASYNEQFF. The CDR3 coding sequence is TGCGCCAGCAGCTTGGGACTAGCAGCATCCTACAATGAGCAGTTCTTC. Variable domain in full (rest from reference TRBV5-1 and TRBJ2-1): KAGVTQTPRYLIKTRGQQVTLSCSPISGHRSVSWYQQTPGQGLQFLFEYFSETQRNKGNFPGRFSGRQFSNSRSEMNVSTLELGDSALYLCASSLGLAASYNEQFFGPGTRLTVL.

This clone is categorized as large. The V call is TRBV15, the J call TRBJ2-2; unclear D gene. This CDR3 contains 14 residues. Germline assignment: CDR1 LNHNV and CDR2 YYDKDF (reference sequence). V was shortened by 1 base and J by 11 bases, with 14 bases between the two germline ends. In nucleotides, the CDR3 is TGTGCCACCAGCAGAGTGGGGTATACTCGCGAGCTGTTTTTT. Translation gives CATSRVGYTRELFF.

The CDR3 DNA follows: TGTGCCATCAGTGTCGGGGGGACGGGTGGGGCCAACGTCCTGACTTTC. It specifies CAISVGGTGGANVLTF. The chain links TRBV10-3 to TRBJ2-6; 7 bases are a match to TRBD2. The CDR3 length is 16 residues. CDR1 and CDR2 from the germline V gene are ENHRY and SYGVKD. The V segment lost 4 bases and the J segment 3 bases; nucleotides outside the gene matches: 6.

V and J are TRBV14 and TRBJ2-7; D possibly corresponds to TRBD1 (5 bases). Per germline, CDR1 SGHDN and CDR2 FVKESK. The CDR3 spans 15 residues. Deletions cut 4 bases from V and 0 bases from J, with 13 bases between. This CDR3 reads CASSRHRRSSYEQYF. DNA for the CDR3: TGTGCCAGCAGCCGCCACAGGCGATCCTCCTACGAGCAGTACTTC.

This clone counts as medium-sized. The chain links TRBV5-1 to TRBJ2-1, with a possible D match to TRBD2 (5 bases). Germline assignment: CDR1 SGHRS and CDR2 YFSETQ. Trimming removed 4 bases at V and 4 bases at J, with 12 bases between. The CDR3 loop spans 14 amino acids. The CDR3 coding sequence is TGCGCCAGCAGCAGCCAACTAGTGTACAATGAGCAGTTCTTC. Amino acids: CASSSQLVYNEQFF.

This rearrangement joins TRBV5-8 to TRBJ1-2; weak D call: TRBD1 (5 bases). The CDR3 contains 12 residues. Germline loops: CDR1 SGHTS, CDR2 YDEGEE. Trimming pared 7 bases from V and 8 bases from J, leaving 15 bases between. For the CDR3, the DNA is TGTGCCAGCCCCAATCGGGGGGAAGGCTACACCTTC. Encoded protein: CASPNRGEGYTF.

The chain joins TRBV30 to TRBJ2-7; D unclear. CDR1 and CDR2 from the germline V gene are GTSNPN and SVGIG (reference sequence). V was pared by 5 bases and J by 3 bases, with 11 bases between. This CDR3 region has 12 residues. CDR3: CAWGSDVYEQYF. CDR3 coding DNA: TGTGCCTGGGGGTCCGATGTCTACGAGCAGTACTTC.

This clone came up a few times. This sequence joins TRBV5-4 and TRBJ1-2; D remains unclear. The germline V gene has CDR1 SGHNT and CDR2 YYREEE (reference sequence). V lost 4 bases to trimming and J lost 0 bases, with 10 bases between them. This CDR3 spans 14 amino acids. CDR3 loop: CASSPDRSNYGYTF. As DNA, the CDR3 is TGTGCCAGCAGCCCGGACCGGTCTAACTATGGCTACACCTTC. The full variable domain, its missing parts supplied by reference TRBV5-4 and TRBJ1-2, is ETGVTQSPTHLIKTRGQQVTLRCSSQSGHNTVSWYQQALGQGPQFIFQYYREEENGRGNFPPRFSGLQFPNYSSELNVNALELDDSALYLCASSPDRSNYGYTFGSGTRLTVV.

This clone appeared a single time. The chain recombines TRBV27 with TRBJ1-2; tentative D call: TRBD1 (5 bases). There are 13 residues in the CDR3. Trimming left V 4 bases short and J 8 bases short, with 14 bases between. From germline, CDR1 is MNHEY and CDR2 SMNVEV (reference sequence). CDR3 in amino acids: CASSYPGGEGYTF. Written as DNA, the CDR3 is TGTGCCAGCAGTTACCCGGGGGGTGAAGGCTACACCTTC.

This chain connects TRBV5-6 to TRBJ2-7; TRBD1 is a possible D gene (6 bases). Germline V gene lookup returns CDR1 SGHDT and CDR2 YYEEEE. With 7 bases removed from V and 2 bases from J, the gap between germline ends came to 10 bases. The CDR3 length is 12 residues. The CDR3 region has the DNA TGTGCCAGCTCCTCAGGGGCCTACGAGCAGTACTTC. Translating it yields CASSSGAYEQYF.

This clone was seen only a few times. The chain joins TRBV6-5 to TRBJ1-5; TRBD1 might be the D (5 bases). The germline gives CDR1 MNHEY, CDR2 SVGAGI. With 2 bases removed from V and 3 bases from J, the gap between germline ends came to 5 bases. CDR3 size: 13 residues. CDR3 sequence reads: CASSYGANQPQHF. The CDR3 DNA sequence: TGTGCCAGCAGTTACGGGGCCAATCAGCCCCAGCATTTT.

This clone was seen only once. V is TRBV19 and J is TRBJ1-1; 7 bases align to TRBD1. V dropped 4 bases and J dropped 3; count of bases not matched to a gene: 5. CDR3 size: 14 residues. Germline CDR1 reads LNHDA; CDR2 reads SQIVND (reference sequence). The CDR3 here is CASSSPGQYTEAFF. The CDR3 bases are TGTGCCAGTAGTAGTCCGGGACAGTACACTGAAGCTTTCTTT.

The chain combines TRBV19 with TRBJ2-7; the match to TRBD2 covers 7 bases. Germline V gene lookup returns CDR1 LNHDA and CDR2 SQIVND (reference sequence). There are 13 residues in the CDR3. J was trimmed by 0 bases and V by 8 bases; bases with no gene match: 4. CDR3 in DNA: TGTGCCAGTGGGAGGGACTACTCCTACGAGCAGTACTTC. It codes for CASGRDYSYEQYF.

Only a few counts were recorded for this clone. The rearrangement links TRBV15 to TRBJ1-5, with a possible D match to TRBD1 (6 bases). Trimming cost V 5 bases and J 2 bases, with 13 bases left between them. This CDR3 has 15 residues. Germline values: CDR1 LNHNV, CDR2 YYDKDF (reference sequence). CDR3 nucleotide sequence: TGTGCCACCAGCGGAGGACAGCCTGGCAATCAGCCCCAGCATTTT. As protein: CATSGGQPGNQPQHF.

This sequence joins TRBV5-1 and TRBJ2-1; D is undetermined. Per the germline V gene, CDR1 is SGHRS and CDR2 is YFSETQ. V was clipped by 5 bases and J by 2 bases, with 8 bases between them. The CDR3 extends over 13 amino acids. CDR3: CASSTGPYNEQFF. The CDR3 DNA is TGCGCCAGCAGTACCGGGCCCTACAATGAGCAGTTCTTC.

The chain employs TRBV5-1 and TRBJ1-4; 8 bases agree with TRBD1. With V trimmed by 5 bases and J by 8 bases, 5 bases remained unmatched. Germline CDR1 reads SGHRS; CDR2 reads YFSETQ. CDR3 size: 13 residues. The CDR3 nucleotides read TGCGCCAGCAGGGAGACAGGGGTCGAAAAACTGTTTTTT. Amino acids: CASRETGVEKLFF.

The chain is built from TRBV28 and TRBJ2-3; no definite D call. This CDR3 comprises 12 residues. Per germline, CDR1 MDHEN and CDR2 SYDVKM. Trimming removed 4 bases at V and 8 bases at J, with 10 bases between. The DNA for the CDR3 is TGTGCCAGCAGTTCCCGGAAGGGTACGCAGTATTTT. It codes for CASSSRKGTQYF.